This TCR beta chain was retrieved from a study of cytomegalovirus exposure and HLA in healthy donors. A remark on this clone: Its antigen remains unidentified.

General study findings and limits: In vitro data verified a few CMV-associated chains as specific for CMV antigens. Across donors, most TCRs were seen rarely, yet some public ones were widespread. The study listed 164 cytomegalovirus-associated TCR beta chains.

TCRdb's table, derived via immunoSEQ multiplex PCR, lists solely in-frame clones and lacks some. This repertoire shows some 76,000 clones, approximately 93% found once; its top ten account for about 2.1%. The CDR3 extends over 16 amino acids. Germline trimming cut 0 bases from V and 4 bases from J; bases unmatched to any gene: 6. Germline CDR1 is SGHNT and CDR2 is YYREEE (reference sequence). The source of this sequence is a woman aged 18 to 35 in good health and CMV-seronegative. The sample consisted of PBMCs. The chain employs TRBV5-4 and TRBJ2-5; 10 bases agree with TRBD2. In DNA, the CDR3 is TGTGCCAGCAGCTTGGGGAGCGGGGGGGCCGGAGAGACCCAGTACTTC. Amino acid sequence: CASSLGSGGAGETQYF.